This note documents a single TCR beta chain sequence. No antigen is known for it. This sample stems from a study of T cell responses to AZD1222 COVID-19 vaccine. The overall study: Second doses were pooled across both intervals (about 4 or about 12 weeks).

Using immunoSEQ multiplex PCR, the repertoire was profiled, and TCRdb retains in-frame clones only, with some absent. The sample records tens of thousands of clones, around nine tenths being singletons. The trim removed 5 bases at V and 7 bases at J, leaving 9 bases unmatched. The CDR3 has 15 amino acids. Germline-derived CDR1 and CDR2 are SGHRS and YFSETQ. Overall study findings and caveats: In the spike-specific TCR repertoire, nearly half reportedly target unmutated variant regions. The donor cohort was predominantly white British with a female majority, and clonal diversity may have been underestimated.

Material: peripheral blood, obtained on day 0 of AZD1222 vaccination. This rearrangement joins TRBV5-1 to TRBJ1-6; TRBD1 agrees at 7 bases. This TCR was recovered from an adult in good health. The CDR3 sequence: CASRRNRGWNSPLHF. The CDR3, as DNA: TGCGCCAGCAGACGAAACAGGGGTTGGAATTCACCCCTCCACTTT.